The clone carrying this T cell receptor (beta chain) was seen a few times. Its antigen is unknown. The data belong to a study of T cells after yellow fever vaccination. V gave up 7 bases and J gave up 0 bases, with 21 bases separating them. Per germline, CDR1 SQVTM and CDR2 ANQGSEA. The CDR3 is made up of 16 amino acids. Study results and limitations: Though it reached lower strength, the secondary response hit its peak faster, day 5 versus 15.

A single record per CDR3 protein comes from TCRdb applying MiXCR to the 5' RACE reads. The repertoire holds 350,000 to 450,000 distinct CDR3 sequences, with around 20% as singletons. The chain joins TRBV29-1 to TRBJ2-5; D gene ambiguous. The material was PBMCs, obtained before the yellow fever booster vaccination. This TCR was sampled from a man younger than 35 who received the YFV17D yellow fever vaccine. The CDR3 DNA reads TGCAGCGCTCAAAGTTCCGGAAACACGTACCAAGAGACCCAGTACTTC. Encoded protein: CSAQSSGNTYQETQYF.